Below are 29 T cell receptor beta chains sequenced from a single sample in a study of control samples from healthy donors and cancer patients. The table came from immunoSEQ multiplex PCR; TCRdb's copy has only in-frame clones and leaves some out. The profile covers tens of thousands of clones, with 87% appearing a single time and just under 4% taken by the ten largest. What was sequenced was blood. Receptors originate from a woman aged 50 to 60 in good health.

A few counts support this clone. The V and J genes are TRBV5-1 and TRBJ1-3; D not certain. Germline V CDR1 and CDR2: SGHRS, YFSETQ. V lost 2 bases and J lost 0, with 12 bases in between. CDR3 size: 16 residues. DNA of the CDR3: TGCGCCAGCAGCTTAGCACTCAAGAGCTCTGGAAACACCATATATTTT. This sequence encodes CASSLALKSSGNTIYF.

The V and J genes are TRBV7-8 and TRBJ1-1, with 7 bases matching TRBD1. This CDR3 is 16 amino acids long. V lost 1 base, J lost 1 base, and 6 bases stayed unmatched. Germline V gene data show CDR1 as SGHVS and CDR2 as FQNEAQ. CDR3 coding DNA: TGTGCCAGCAGCTTAGGATGGGGACAGACGAACACTGAAGCTTTCTTT. It codes for CASSLGWGQTNTEAFF.

V gene TRBV29-1 combines with J gene TRBJ2-3, with TRBD2 identical over 11 bases. Germline values: CDR1 SQVTM, CDR2 ANQGSEA. This CDR3 comprises 15 residues. Trimming cost V 4 bases and J 3 bases; bases outside gene matches: 6. CDR3 region: CSVADSGRGTDTQYF. The CDR3, as DNA: TGCAGCGTTGCGGATAGCGGGAGGGGGACAGATACGCAGTATTTT.

The J gene is TRBJ2-2, the V gene TRBV19, with no clear D. CDR1 and CDR2 (germline): LNHDA, SQIVND (reference sequence). V dropped 5 bases and J dropped 7 bases, with 8 bases sitting between them. The CDR3 loop spans 12 amino acids. The CDR3 loop is CASSFAIGELFF. Written as DNA, the CDR3 is TGTGCCAGTAGTTTTGCGATCGGGGAGCTGTTTTTT.

This sequence joins TRBV19 and TRBJ1-5, with 8 bases identical to TRBD1. The CDR3 contains 15 residues. CDR1 is LNHDA, CDR2 SQIVND, per germline (reference sequence). The V and J ends lost 3 bases and 6 bases, in that order; junction bases with no gene match: 7. This chain's CDR3 is CASSMLGQVSQPQHF. CDR3 sequence (DNA): TGTGCCAGTAGTATGTTGGGACAGGTCAGTCAGCCCCAGCATTTT.

This clone was detected once. V is TRBV27 and J is TRBJ2-2, with TRBD1 identical over 8 bases. J gave up 3 bases and V 10 bases, and 4 bases lay outside the gene matches. CDR3 length equals 13 residues. CDR1 is MNHEY and CDR2 is SMNVEV in the germline V gene (reference sequence). CDR3 nucleotides: TGTGCCACCCAGGGGGCTGACACCGGGGAGCTGTTTTTT. Protein: CATQGADTGELFF.

The chain employs TRBV11-3 and TRBJ2-6; 8 bases match TRBD1. The V segment lost 8 bases and the J segment 0 bases; nucleotides outside the gene matches: 9. The CDR3 length is 17 residues. Germline loops: CDR1 SGHNT, CDR2 YENEEA. CDR3 nucleotides: TGTGCCAGCGGCACCCGGGACAGGAGCTCTGGGGCCAACGTCCTGACTTTC. Protein sequence: CASGTRDRSSGANVLTF.

This sequence joins TRBV19 and TRBJ2-2; D not certain. The V end was cut by 10 bases, the J end by 4 bases, with 13 bases between. The CDR3 is made up of 13 amino acids. Germline V lookup: CDR1 LNHDA, CDR2 SQIVND (reference sequence). This chain's CDR3 is CATHNPITGELFF. The CDR3 DNA reads TGTGCCACTCACAACCCTATCACCGGGGAGCTGTTTTTT.

This clone was picked up a small number of times. The chain has TRBV5-1 and TRBJ1-3; TRBD1 aligns across 12 bases. This CDR3 contains 20 residues. Germline CDR1 SGHRS, CDR2 YFSETQ. J gave up 0 bases and V 4 bases, and 14 bases lay outside the gene matches. CDR3 in DNA: TGCGCCAGCAGCCCGAAAGGGACAGGGGGCTTAAGGGACTCTGGAAACACCATATATTTT. Translating it yields CASSPKGTGGLRDSGNTIYF.

The DNA of the CDR3 is TGTGCCGGAGGGGACACCGGGGAGCTGTTTTTT. This gives the protein CAGGDTGELFF. The chain combines TRBV7-9 with TRBJ2-2, with a weak D call TRBD2 (6 bases). CDR3 length: 11 amino acids. V dropped 11 bases and J dropped 3 bases, with 7 bases sitting between them. Germline assignment: CDR1 SEHNR and CDR2 FQNEAQ (reference sequence).

The chain has TRBV5-6 and TRBJ1-5; D remains ambiguous. The CDR3 contains 15 residues. Trimming pared 1 base from V and 2 bases from J, leaving 10 bases between. Germline-derived CDR1 and CDR2 are SGHDT and YYEEEE. CDR3 nucleotides: TGTGCCAGCAGCTTGCTGGGGATGGGCAATCAGCCCCAGCATTTT. Amino acid sequence: CASSLLGMGNQPQHF. The whole variable domain, filled in from reference TRBV5-6 and TRBJ1-5, reads DAGVTQSPTHLIKTRGQQVTLRCSPKSGHDTVSWYQQALGQGPQFIFQYYEEEERQRGNFPDRFSGHQFPNYSSELNVNALLLGDSALYLCASSLLGMGNQPQHFGDGTRLSIL.

In the case of this clone: In the same sample, other DNA sequences code for this CDR3. The genes are TRBV5-1 and TRBJ2-1; TRBD1 matches at 7 bases. The junction had 6 bases not matched to a gene; V was cut back by 5 bases and J by 4 bases. CDR3 size: 14 residues. Per germline, CDR1 SGHRS and CDR2 YFSETQ. CDR3 in amino acids: CASSSGGGYNEQFF. In nucleotides, the CDR3 is TGCGCCAGCAGTTCAGGGGGTGGGTACAATGAGCAGTTCTTC. Complete variable domain (other parts from reference TRBV5-1 and TRBJ2-1): KAGVTQTPRYLIKTRGQQVTLSCSPISGHRSVSWYQQTPGQGLQFLFEYFSETQRNKGNFPGRFSGRQFSNSRSEMNVSTLELGDSALYLCASSSGGGYNEQFFGPGTRLTVL.

The gene calls are TRBV7-8 and TRBJ1-5, with 7 positions matching TRBD1. This CDR3 contains 16 residues. Per the germline V gene, CDR1 is SGHVS and CDR2 is FQNEAQ. V shed 4 bases and J 7 bases; nucleotides not matched to a gene: 13. The CDR3 DNA reads as TGTGCCAGCAGCTCAGATACAGGGGCAGCGAGGCAGCCCCAGCATTTT. Encoded protein: CASSSDTGAARQPQHF.

The chain combines TRBV6-5 with TRBJ1-1; D perhaps matches TRBD1 (6 bases). V lost 6 bases to trimming and J lost 5 bases, with 13 bases between them. This CDR3 has 13 residues. Germline CDR1 MNHEY, CDR2 SVGAGI. The DNA for the CDR3 is TGTGCCAGCAGACCATCAGGGGAAACTGAAGCTTTCTTT. As protein: CASRPSGETEAFF.

This chain links TRBV13 with TRBJ1-3; 7 positions match TRBD1. Germline V gene sequence: CDR1 PRHDT, CDR2 FYEKMQ (reference sequence). Germline trimming cut 5 bases from V and 4 bases from J; bases unmatched to any gene: 8. The CDR3 sequence is 15 residues long. CDR3 DNA sequence: TGTGCCAGCAGCCGAATTACAGGGGCCGGAAACACCATATATTTT. Its protein product is CASSRITGAGNTIYF.

This chain joins TRBV9 and TRBJ2-1, with 7 bases lining up with TRBD1. CDR3 size: 16 residues. Germline CDR1 SGDLS, CDR2 YYNGEE. J gave up 2 bases and V 6 bases, and 11 bases lay outside the gene matches. For the CDR3, the DNA is TGTGCCAGCACCTTGAATGACAGGGAGCCCTACAATGAGCAGTTCTTC. Its protein is CASTLNDREPYNEQFF.

The rearrangement joins TRBV15 to TRBJ1-5, with D unresolved. Germline CDR1 LNHNV, CDR2 YYDKDF (reference sequence). There are 13 residues in the CDR3. V shed 2 bases and J shed 4 bases, with 6 bases lying between them. This chain's CDR3 is CATSRQTNQPQHF. CDR3 sequence (DNA): TGTGCCACCAGCAGACAGACTAATCAGCCCCAGCATTTT.

The rearrangement joins TRBV28 to TRBJ2-3; D perhaps matches TRBD1 (6 bases). Looked up from germline, CDR1 is MDHEN and CDR2 is SYDVKM. V was clipped by 7 bases and J by 4 bases, with 21 bases between them. The CDR3 sequence is 16 residues long. The CDR3 nucleotides are TGTGCCAGCAACAGACACGACAGGCTTCTTTCAGATACGCAGTATTTT. Translated: CASNRHDRLLSDTQYF.

V and J are TRBV5-4 and TRBJ2-1; 11 bases match TRBD2. Germline V lookup: CDR1 SGHNT, CDR2 YYREEE (reference sequence). This CDR3 contains 16 residues. V lost 4 bases and J lost 3; bases outside the gene matches: 6. The DNA for the CDR3 is TGTGCCAGCAGCCCGGATAGCGGGGGGGACTACAATGAGCAGTTCTTC. Residues: CASSPDSGGDYNEQFF.

This clone has only one observation. The genes are TRBV10-3 and TRBJ2-7; maybe TRBD2 (6 bases). Germline CDR1 is ENHRY and CDR2 is SYGVKD. V was cut by 7 bases and J by 0 bases, with 19 bases left in between. CDR3 length: 16 amino acids. CDR3 protein: CAITSSGGMSSYEQYF. CDR3 sequence (DNA): TGTGCCATCACCTCATCAGGAGGGATGAGCTCCTACGAGCAGTACTTC.

The CDR3 sequence is CASTWGDRDDYGYTF. CDR3 DNA sequence: TGCGCCAGCACCTGGGGGGACAGGGATGACTATGGCTACACCTTC. The gene calls are TRBV5-1 and TRBJ1-2; 9 bases fit TRBD1. Per the germline V gene, CDR1 is SGHRS and CDR2 is YFSETQ. V gave up 6 bases and J gave up 3 bases; unmatched junction bases: 9. The CDR3 covers 15 residues.

The V call is TRBV9, the J call TRBJ2-7; D remains ambiguous. Germline assignment: CDR1 SGDLS and CDR2 YYNGEE. V lost 2 bases and J 3 bases, leaving 6 bases between the germline ends. The CDR3 spans 12 residues. This CDR3 reads CASSVSNYEQYF. CDR3 nucleotides: TGTGCCAGCAGCGTGAGCAACTACGAGCAGTACTTC.

The chain carries TRBV10-3 and TRBJ1-2; a possible D gene is TRBD1 (6 bases). The CDR3 covers 13 residues. Germline V gene lookup returns CDR1 ENHRY and CDR2 SYGVKD. Trimming removed 7 bases from V and 7 bases from J, with 16 bases in between. The CDR3: CAIKLAGALGYTF. The CDR3 DNA sequence: TGTGCCATCAAATTAGCGGGGGCGCTTGGCTACACCTTC.

The chain links TRBV2 to TRBJ1-5; perhaps TRBD1 as D (6 bases). Trimming removed 8 bases from V and 6 bases from J, with 14 bases in between. Germline V lookup: CDR1 SNHLY, CDR2 FYNNEI. CDR3 length: 13 residues. The DNA of the CDR3 is TGTGCCAGCGGAAGGGGGGAAACTCAGCCCCAGCATTTT. It is translated as CASGRGETQPQHF.

This clone was detected only once. The rearrangement uses TRBV15 and TRBJ1-3, with no clear D. The CDR3 runs 13 residues. Germline V gives CDR1 LNHNV, CDR2 YYDKDF (reference sequence). The ends were cut back, 5 bases at V and 2 bases at J, with 7 bases in the middle. The CDR3 is CATSVRTGNTIYF. Written as DNA, the CDR3 is TGTGCCACCAGCGTCCGAACTGGAAACACCATATATTTT.

The genes are TRBV7-9 and TRBJ2-3; D may be TRBD2 (6 bases). The V gene's germline CDR1 is SEHNR and CDR2 FQNEAQ (reference sequence). V was shortened by 5 bases and J by 2 bases, with 17 bases between the two germline ends. The CDR3 sequence is 16 residues long. CDR3 loop: CASSRMTSFDTDTQYF. CDR3 DNA sequence: TGTGCCAGCAGCAGGATGACTAGTTTTGACACAGATACGCAGTATTTT. The complete variable domain, with remaining parts taken from reference TRBV7-9 and TRBJ2-3, reads DTGVSQNPRHKITKRGQNVTFRCDPISEHNRLYWYRQTLGQGPEFLTYFQNEAQLEKSRLLSDRFSAERPKGSFSTLEIQRTEQGDSAMYLCASSRMTSFDTDTQYFGPGTRLTVL.

This chain uses TRBV24-1 with TRBJ2-1; TRBD2 agrees at 11 bases. With 3 bases clipped from V and 2 bases from J, the junction kept 5 bases outside the gene matches. This CDR3 spans 17 amino acids. CDR1 is KGHDR and CDR2 is SFDVKD in the germline V gene. Written as DNA, the CDR3 is TGTGCCACCAGTGATCGGACTAGCGGGTTCGCCTACAATGAGCAGTTCTTC. Its translation is CATSDRTSGFAYNEQFF.

The gene calls are TRBV30 and TRBJ2-5, with a weak D call TRBD1 (6 bases). The CDR3 extends over 11 amino acids. Looked up from germline, CDR1 is GTSNPN and CDR2 is SVGIG (reference sequence). Trimming took off 3 bases at V and 4 bases at J, with 6 bases between the two ends. CDR3 loop: CAWSRGETQYF. CDR3 DNA: TGTGCCTGGAGCAGGGGAGAGACCCAGTACTTC.

This chain connects TRBV2 to TRBJ2-6; perhaps TRBD2 as D (5 bases). The CDR3 consists of 17 residues. Trimming took off 5 bases at V and 4 bases at J, with 18 bases between the two ends. Germline assignment: CDR1 SNHLY and CDR2 FYNNEI. CDR3 nucleotides: TGTGCCAGCAGTCCCCTGATGAGGGTCGGAGGGGCCAACGTCCTGACTTTC. The encoded protein is CASSPLMRVGGANVLTF.